The 9 T cell receptor beta chains in this list originate from one sample, sequenced in a study of cytomegalovirus exposure and HLA in healthy donors. Vbeta (60) and Jbeta (13) primers were used in the PCR. Assay: immunoSEQ multiplex PCR; the TCRdb copy retains only in-frame clones and omits some. This table holds roughly 120,000 clones, around 8.5% found once. Source material: PBMCs. These receptors all stem from a man aged 40-49 years in good health and CMV-seronegative.

The sample holds a few counts of this clone. The chain combines TRBV29-1 with TRBJ1-1; 7 bases align to TRBD1. After removal of 2 bases from V and 11 bases from J, the junction contained 11 bases not matched to a gene. CDR1 and CDR2 from the germline V gene are SQVTM and ANQGSEA. The CDR3 has 13 amino acids. The CDR3 sequence is CSVEPREGAGAFF. CDR3 sequence (DNA): TGCAGCGTTGAACCTCGAGAGGGGGCAGGTGCTTTCTTT. Based on the CDR3 plus reference TRBV29-1 and TRBJ1-1, the full variable domain is SAVISQKPSRDICQRGTSLTIQCQVDSQVTMMFWYRQQPGQSLTLIATANQGSEATYESGFVIDKFPISRPNLTFSTLTVSNMSPEDSSIYLCSVEPREGAGAFFGQGTRLTVV.

The chain employs TRBV4-3 and TRBJ1-5; D ambiguous. Germline lookup yields CDR1 LGHNA and CDR2 YSLEER. The CDR3 is 15 amino acids. V gave up 0 bases and J gave up 3 bases, with 9 bases separating them. The CDR3 region is CASSQEYNNNQPQHF. The CDR3 DNA follows: TGCGCCAGCAGCCAAGAATACAATAACAATCAGCCCCAGCATTTT.

In this sample, this clone turned up many times. The rearrangement links TRBV6-1 to TRBJ1-6; no firm D call. The CDR3 length is 15 residues. Trimming cost V 7 bases and J 9 bases, with 19 bases left between them. Germline V CDR1 and CDR2: MNHNS, SASEGT. For the CDR3, the DNA is TGTGCCAGCATAGAACGTACCTCAACGGGTTCACCCCTCCACTTT. It specifies CASIERTSTGSPLHF.

V is TRBV6-4 and J is TRBJ2-1, with TRBD1 matching over 9 bases. Germline CDR1 MRHNA, CDR2 SNTAGT. The J segment lost 5 bases and the V segment lost 5 bases, leaving 7 bases of the junction unmatched. The CDR3 runs 15 residues. The CDR3 DNA sequence: TGTGCCAGCAGTCTTGAGGGGACAGGGAACAATGAGCAGTTCTTC. Its protein is CASSLEGTGNNEQFF.

This clone showed up just a few times. This chain uses TRBV19 with TRBJ1-2; D gene uncertain. The CDR3 covers 13 residues. Germline V gives CDR1 LNHDA, CDR2 SQIVND (reference sequence). Trimming stripped 9 bases from V and 7 bases from J, with 18 bases between. The CDR3 spells CASGGGQALGYTF. In DNA, the CDR3 is TGTGCCAGCGGAGGAGGGCAGGCACTTGGCTACACCTTC.

The chain combines TRBV9 with TRBJ2-2, with D possibly matching TRBD2 (6 bases). Germline values: CDR1 SGDLS, CDR2 YYNGEE. This CDR3 spans 14 amino acids. Trimming shortened V by 3 bases and J by 4 bases, and 10 bases separated the two germline ends. CDR3 amino acids: CASSGGGATGELFF. In DNA, the CDR3 is TGTGCCAGCAGCGGCGGCGGGGCCACCGGGGAGCTGTTTTTT. Filled out from reference TRBV9 and TRBJ2-2, the complete variable domain reads DSGVTQTPKHLITATGQRVTLRCSPRSGDLSVYWYQQSLDQGLQFLIQYYNGEERAKGNILERFSAQQFPDLHSELNLSSLELGDSALYFCASSGGGATGELFFGEGSRLTVL.

Only a few counts were recorded for this clone. The chain employs TRBV7-2 and TRBJ1-4, with D unclear. The CDR3 is made up of 13 amino acids. The ends were cut back, 2 bases at V and 10 bases at J, with 11 bases in the middle. Germline lookup yields CDR1 SGHTA and CDR2 FQGNSA. Here the CDR3 reads CASSLPQTPKLFF. CDR3 DNA sequence: TGTGCCAGCAGCTTACCCCAAACTCCAAAACTGTTTTTT.

This chain joins TRBV6-5 and TRBJ1-2; 10 bases agree with TRBD1. Per the germline V gene, CDR1 is MNHEY and CDR2 is SVGAGI. The CDR3 runs to 16 residues. V shed 1 base and J 5 bases; nucleotides not matched to a gene: 7. The CDR3 coding sequence is TGTGCCAGCAGTTACTTGGGACAGGGGCTAGGGTATGGCTACACCTTC. Protein sequence: CASSYLGQGLGYGYTF.

In its sample, this clone was seen a few times. This chain uses TRBV6-5 with TRBJ1-2; 10 nucleotides match TRBD1. The J segment lost 4 bases and the V segment lost 6 bases, leaving 5 bases of the junction unmatched. CDR1 is MNHEY and CDR2 is SVGAGI in the germline V gene. This CDR3 comprises 14 residues. CDR3 nucleotides: TGTGCCAGCAGACCGGGACAGGGGTTCTATGGCTACACCTTC. Its translation is CASRPGQGFYGYTF.